This paragraph reports one T cell receptor (beta chain). These data are taken from a study of blood T cell repertoires in COVID-19. Study context: From T cells, B-cell-depleted T cells, or PBMCs came the material, which was cDNA or gDNA.

Authors' methods: Using reference gene primer amplification, nucleated cell counts were estimated. The data were produced by immunoSEQ multiplex PCR, yet TCRdb's version contains in-frame clones alone and is incomplete. That table furnishes V, J and clone size, whereas the DNA furnished D and trimming. The sample has about 150,000 clones, over 75% seen once. Germline CDR1 is SEHNR and CDR2 is FQNEAQ (reference sequence). The ends lost 5 bases at V and 2 bases at J; junction bases unmatched: 9. The CDR3 runs 15 residues. The rearrangement links TRBV7-9 to TRBJ2-7, with 7 bases matching TRBD1. The receptor's source is a woman in her thirties or forties with acute or convalescent COVID-19. Sequenced input: peripheral blood. The CDR3 here is CASSPLTGLTYEQYF. Here the CDR3 DNA reads TGTGCCAGCAGCCCTTTGACAGGGCTGACCTACGAGCAGTACTTC.